These T cell receptor beta chains were read from a single sample in a study of cytomegalovirus exposure and HLA in healthy donors. Sequenced by immunoSEQ multiplex PCR; TCRdb stores in-frame clones only, minus some. The sample contains fewer than 120,000 clones, over 65% of which appear only once. Input material: PBMCs. All receptors come from a woman younger than 45 in good health and CMV-seronegative. Each CDR3 is given with its conserved first and last residue. Each record gives: clone size, V gene, J gene, D gene, CDR3 DNA, CDR3 protein. D genes are given only for firm matches. Where a row states a size, it is once, few, many or the class of an expanded clone; other rows omit it.

clone_size: .; v_call: TRBV9; j_call: TRBJ2-2; d_call: TRBD2; cdr3_nt: TGTGCCAGCAGCGCCCCACGGGGGGGGACGAACACCGGGGAGCTGTTTTTT; cdr3_aa: CASSAPRGGTNTGELFF
clone_size: .; v_call: TRBV7-2; j_call: TRBJ2-3; d_call: .; cdr3_nt: TGTGCCAGCAGCTTACGAGATTTTGCAGATACGCAGTATTTT; cdr3_aa: CASSLRDFADTQYF
clone_size: .; v_call: TRBV19; j_call: TRBJ2-7; d_call: .; cdr3_nt: TGTGCCAGTAAACAGGGGGAAGCGGGGTCCTACGAGCAGTACTTC; cdr3_aa: CASKQGEAGSYEQYF
clone_size: .; v_call: TRBV21-1; j_call: TRBJ1-4; d_call: .; cdr3_nt: TGTGCCAGCGGACCTCGACAGGGTCAAAATGAAAAACTGTTTTTT; cdr3_aa: CASGPRQGQNEKLFF
clone_size: many; v_call: TRBV7-8; j_call: TRBJ2-1; d_call: TRBD2; cdr3_nt: TGTGCCAGCAGCTTAAACGCGGGAGCTTCCTACAATGAGCAGTTCTTC; cdr3_aa: CASSLNAGASYNEQFF
clone_size: .; v_call: TRBV19; j_call: TRBJ2-7; d_call: TRBD1; cdr3_nt: TGTGCCAGTAGACAGGGGTGGGGATACGAGCAGTACTTC; cdr3_aa: CASRQGWGYEQYF
clone_size: once; v_call: TRBV14; j_call: TRBJ2-7; d_call: .; cdr3_nt: TGTGCCAGCAGCCAATATGTGCCCTCCCCGGGGGAAATCTACGAGCAGTACTTC; cdr3_aa: CASSQYVPSPGEIYEQYF
clone_size: .; v_call: TRBV7-6; j_call: TRBJ2-7; d_call: TRBD2; cdr3_nt: TGTGCCAGCAGCTTAGGACTAGCGGGGGACGAGCAGTACTTC; cdr3_aa: CASSLGLAGDEQYF
clone_size: .; v_call: TRBV9; j_call: TRBJ2-1; d_call: .; cdr3_nt: TGTGCCAGCAGCGCGGCTAGCGTCTACAATGAGCAGTTCTTC; cdr3_aa: CASSAASVYNEQFF
clone_size: .; v_call: TRBV9; j_call: TRBJ1-2; d_call: .; cdr3_nt: TGTGCCAGCAGCCCCGGGGGTGGAGTGGACTATGGCTACACCTTC; cdr3_aa: CASSPGGGVDYGYTF
clone_size: .; v_call: TRBV7-9; j_call: TRBJ1-5; d_call: TRBD1; cdr3_nt: TGTGCCAGCAGCTTGACCGGGACAGGGACCTGGGATCAGCCCCAGCATTTT; cdr3_aa: CASSLTGTGTWDQPQHF
clone_size: .; v_call: TRBV6-6; j_call: TRBJ2-7; d_call: TRBD1; cdr3_nt: TGTGCCAGCAGTTACGCCGGCAGGGGGCGTACCGAGCAGTACTTC; cdr3_aa: CASSYAGRGRTEQYF
clone_size: .; v_call: TRBV5-4; j_call: TRBJ1-2; d_call: .; cdr3_nt: TGTGCCAGCAGCTTACCAGGGCTTGGCTACACCTTC; cdr3_aa: CASSLPGLGYTF
clone_size: few; v_call: TRBV7-2; j_call: TRBJ2-7; d_call: TRBD2; cdr3_nt: TGTGCCAGCAGCTTAGTTGGAGCGGGAGGGCCAGTCGACGAGCAGTACTTC; cdr3_aa: CASSLVGAGGPVDEQYF
clone_size: .; v_call: TRBV30; j_call: TRBJ1-3; d_call: .; cdr3_nt: TGTGCCTGGGGATACAGGGCTTCTGGAAACACCATATATTTT; cdr3_aa: CAWGYRASGNTIYF
clone_size: .; v_call: TRBV6-1; j_call: TRBJ2-7; d_call: .; cdr3_nt: TGTGCCAGCAGTGAAGGACAGTCTTACTACGAGCAGTACTTC; cdr3_aa: CASSEGQSYYEQYF
clone_size: .; v_call: TRBV7-9; j_call: TRBJ2-1; d_call: TRBD2; cdr3_nt: TGTGCCAGCACGCCGGGGGGGCACGTAGGCAATGAGCAGTTCTTC; cdr3_aa: CASTPGGHVGNEQFF
clone_size: .; v_call: TRBV30; j_call: TRBJ1-2; d_call: .; cdr3_nt: TGTGCCTGGGGTTCAGGGGCAATAGGCTACACCTTC; cdr3_aa: CAWGSGAIGYTF
clone_size: once; v_call: TRBV4-3; j_call: TRBJ2-6; d_call: .; cdr3_nt: TGCGCCAGCAGCCTACTCTACAGGGCTGGGGCCAACGTCCTGACTTTC; cdr3_aa: CASSLLYRAGANVLTF
clone_size: .; v_call: TRBV19; j_call: TRBJ2-1; d_call: .; cdr3_nt: TGTGCCAGTAGTATTAGCGGTTCCTACAATGAGCAGTTCTTC; cdr3_aa: CASSISGSYNEQFF
clone_size: few; v_call: TRBV29-1; j_call: TRBJ1-1; d_call: .; cdr3_nt: TGCAGCGTTGAAGATTCGTCCACTGAAGCTTTCTTT; cdr3_aa: CSVEDSSTEAFF
clone_size: .; v_call: TRBV4-3; j_call: TRBJ2-7; d_call: TRBD1; cdr3_nt: TGCGCCAGCAGCCAAGCCCCCTGGGGACAGGGATCCTACGAGCAGTACTTC; cdr3_aa: CASSQAPWGQGSYEQYF
clone_size: .; v_call: TRBV2; j_call: TRBJ2-1; d_call: .; cdr3_nt: TGTGCCAGCAGTAACACAGGCAATGAGCAGTTCTTC; cdr3_aa: CASSNTGNEQFF
clone_size: .; v_call: TRBV14; j_call: TRBJ2-7; d_call: .; cdr3_nt: TGTGCCAGCAGCCAAGGACAGGACGAGCAGTACTTC; cdr3_aa: CASSQGQDEQYF
clone_size: .; v_call: TRBV28; j_call: TRBJ1-5; d_call: .; cdr3_nt: TGTGCCAGCAGTATTACAGATCAGCCCCAGCATTTT; cdr3_aa: CASSITDQPQHF
clone_size: .; v_call: TRBV4-2; j_call: TRBJ2-1; d_call: .; cdr3_nt: TGTGCCAGCAGCTTACGGCTATCGAGACAGGATGAGCAGTTCTTC; cdr3_aa: CASSLRLSRQDEQFF
clone_size: .; v_call: TRBV7-9; j_call: TRBJ2-7; d_call: .; cdr3_nt: TGTGCCAGCAGTTCTACGGGCCAAGGCGGGTACGAGCAGTACTTC; cdr3_aa: CASSSTGQGGYEQYF
clone_size: .; v_call: TRBV6-5; j_call: TRBJ1-2; d_call: .; cdr3_nt: TGTGCCAGCAGTTTGTCCCAAAACTATGGCTACACCTTC; cdr3_aa: CASSLSQNYGYTF
clone_size: .; v_call: TRBV9; j_call: TRBJ1-2; d_call: .; cdr3_nt: TGTGCCAGCAGCGTAGGGGATACGGGGACATTCGGCTACACCTTC; cdr3_aa: CASSVGDTGTFGYTF
clone_size: few; v_call: TRBV7-8; j_call: TRBJ1-1; d_call: .; cdr3_nt: TGTGCCAGCAGCCGGGGGGTGGGGAACACTGAAGCTTTCTTT; cdr3_aa: CASSRGVGNTEAFF
clone_size: .; v_call: TRBV6-5; j_call: TRBJ2-1; d_call: .; cdr3_nt: TGTGCCAGCAGTTATCTCCCCTCCTACAATGAGCAGTTCTTC; cdr3_aa: CASSYLPSYNEQFF
clone_size: .; v_call: TRBV28; j_call: TRBJ1-5; d_call: .; cdr3_nt: TGTGCCAGCACCCGACCCGGGGGTCTCGGACAGCCCCAGCATTTT; cdr3_aa: CASTRPGGLGQPQHF
clone_size: few; v_call: TRBV4-2; j_call: TRBJ2-1; d_call: .; cdr3_nt: TGTGCCAGCAGCCAAGGGGCAGGTCAAACCCAAACTTACAATGAGCAGTTCTTC; cdr3_aa: CASSQGAGQTQTYNEQFF